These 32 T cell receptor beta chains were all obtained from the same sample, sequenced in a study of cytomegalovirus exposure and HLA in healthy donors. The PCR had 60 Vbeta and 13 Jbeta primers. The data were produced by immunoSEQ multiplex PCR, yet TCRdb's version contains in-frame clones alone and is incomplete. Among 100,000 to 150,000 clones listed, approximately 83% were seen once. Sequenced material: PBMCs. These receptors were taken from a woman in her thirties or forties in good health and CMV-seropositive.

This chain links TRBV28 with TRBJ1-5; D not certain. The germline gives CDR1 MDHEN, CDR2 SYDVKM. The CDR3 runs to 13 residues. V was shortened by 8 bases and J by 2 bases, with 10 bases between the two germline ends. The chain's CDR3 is CASELMGNQPQHF. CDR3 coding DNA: TGTGCCAGCGAGTTGATGGGCAATCAGCCCCAGCATTTT.

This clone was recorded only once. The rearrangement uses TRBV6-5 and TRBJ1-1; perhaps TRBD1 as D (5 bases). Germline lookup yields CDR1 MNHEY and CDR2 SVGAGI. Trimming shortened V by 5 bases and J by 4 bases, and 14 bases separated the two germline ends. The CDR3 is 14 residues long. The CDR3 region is CASSERGGSTEAFF. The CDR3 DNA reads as TGTGCCAGCAGTGAACGCGGGGGGAGCACTGAAGCTTTCTTT.

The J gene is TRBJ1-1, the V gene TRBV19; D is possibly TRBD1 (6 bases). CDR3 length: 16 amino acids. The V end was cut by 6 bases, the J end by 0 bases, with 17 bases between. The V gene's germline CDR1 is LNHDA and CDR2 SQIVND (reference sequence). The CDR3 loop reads CASRRQGFGVNTEAFF. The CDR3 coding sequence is TGTGCCAGTAGGCGGCAGGGGTTCGGTGTGAACACTGAAGCTTTCTTT.

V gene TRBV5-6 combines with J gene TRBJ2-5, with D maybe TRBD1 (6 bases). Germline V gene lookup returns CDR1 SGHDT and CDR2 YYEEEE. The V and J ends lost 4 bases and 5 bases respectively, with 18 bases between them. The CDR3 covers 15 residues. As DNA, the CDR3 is TGTGCCAGCAGCCCCCTGGGGCCAGGGGATGAGACCCAGTACTTC. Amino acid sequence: CASSPLGPGDETQYF.

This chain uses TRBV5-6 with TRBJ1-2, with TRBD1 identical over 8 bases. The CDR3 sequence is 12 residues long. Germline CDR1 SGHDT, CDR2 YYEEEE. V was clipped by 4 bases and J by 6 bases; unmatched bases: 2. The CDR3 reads CASSEDRDGYTF. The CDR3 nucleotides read TGTGCCAGCAGCGAGGACAGGGATGGCTACACCTTC. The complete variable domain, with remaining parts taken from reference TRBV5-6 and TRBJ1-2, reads DAGVTQSPTHLIKTRGQQVTLRCSPKSGHDTVSWYQQALGQGPQFIFQYYEEEERQRGNFPDRFSGHQFPNYSSELNVNALLLGDSALYLCASSEDRDGYTFGSGTRLTVV.

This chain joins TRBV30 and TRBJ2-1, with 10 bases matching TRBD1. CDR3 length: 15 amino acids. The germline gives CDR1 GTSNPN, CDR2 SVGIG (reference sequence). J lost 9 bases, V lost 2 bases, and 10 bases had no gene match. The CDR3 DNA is TGTGCCTGGAGTTACGGGACAGGGGAGTTGGGTGAGCAGTTCTTC. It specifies CAWSYGTGELGEQFF.

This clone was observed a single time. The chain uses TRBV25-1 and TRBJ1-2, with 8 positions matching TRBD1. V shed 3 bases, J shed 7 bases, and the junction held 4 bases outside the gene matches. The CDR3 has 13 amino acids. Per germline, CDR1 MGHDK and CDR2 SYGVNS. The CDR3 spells CASSESGGRGYTF. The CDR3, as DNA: TGTGCCAGCAGTGAGTCAGGGGGCCGTGGCTACACCTTC.

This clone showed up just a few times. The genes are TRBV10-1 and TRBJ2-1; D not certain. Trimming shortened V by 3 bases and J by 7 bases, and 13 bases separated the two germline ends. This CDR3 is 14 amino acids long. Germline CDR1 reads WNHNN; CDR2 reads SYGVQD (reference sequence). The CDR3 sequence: CASSEESSENEQFF. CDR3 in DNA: TGCGCCAGCAGTGAAGAATCCTCCGAGAATGAGCAGTTCTTC.

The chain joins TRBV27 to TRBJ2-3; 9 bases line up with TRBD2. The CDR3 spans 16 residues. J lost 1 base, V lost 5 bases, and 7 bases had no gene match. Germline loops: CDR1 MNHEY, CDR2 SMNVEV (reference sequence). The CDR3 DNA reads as TGTGCCAGCAGTCCCCTAGCGGGAAGAGGCACAGATACGCAGTATTTT. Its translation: CASSPLAGRGTDTQYF.

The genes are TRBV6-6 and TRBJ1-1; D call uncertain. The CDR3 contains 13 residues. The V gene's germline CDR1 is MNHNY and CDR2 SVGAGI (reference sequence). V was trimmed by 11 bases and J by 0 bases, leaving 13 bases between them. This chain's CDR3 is CALRAGMNTEAFF. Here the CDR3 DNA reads TGTGCCCTACGGGCCGGGATGAACACTGAAGCTTTCTTT.

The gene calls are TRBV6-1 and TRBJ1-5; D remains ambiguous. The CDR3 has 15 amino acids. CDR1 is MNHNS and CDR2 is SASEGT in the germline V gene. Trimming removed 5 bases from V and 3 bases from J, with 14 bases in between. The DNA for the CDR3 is TGTGCCAGCAGTCCCCTGACAAGCACCAATCAGCCCCAGCATTTT. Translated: CASSPLTSTNQPQHF.

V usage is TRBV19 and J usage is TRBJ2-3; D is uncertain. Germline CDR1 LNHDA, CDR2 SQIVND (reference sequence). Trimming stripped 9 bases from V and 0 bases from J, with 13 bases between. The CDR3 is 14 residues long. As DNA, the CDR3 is TGTGCCAGGAGTTCGACAACTAGCACAGATACGCAGTATTTT. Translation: CARSSTTSTDTQYF. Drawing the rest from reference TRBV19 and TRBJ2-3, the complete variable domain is DGGITQSPKYLFRKEGQNVTLSCEQNLNHDAMYWYRQDPGQGLRLIYYSQIVNDFQKGDIAEGYSVSREKKESFPLTVTSAQKNPTAFYLCARSSTTSTDTQYFGPGTRLTVL.

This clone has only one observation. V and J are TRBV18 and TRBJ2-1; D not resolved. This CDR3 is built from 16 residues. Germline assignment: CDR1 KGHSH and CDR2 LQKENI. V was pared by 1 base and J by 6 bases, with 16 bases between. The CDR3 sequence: CASSPLSLSTGNEQFF. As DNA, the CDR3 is TGTGCCAGCTCACCACTTAGTTTATCTACGGGCAATGAGCAGTTCTTC.

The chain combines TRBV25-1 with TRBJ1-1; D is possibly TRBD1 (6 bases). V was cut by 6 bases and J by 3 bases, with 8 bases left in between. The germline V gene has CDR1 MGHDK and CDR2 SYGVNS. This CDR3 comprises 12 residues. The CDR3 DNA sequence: TGTGCCAGCAGGGACAGCCACACTGAAGCTTTCTTT. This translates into CASRDSHTEAFF. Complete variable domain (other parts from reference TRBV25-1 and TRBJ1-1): EADIYQTPRYLVIGTGKKITLECSQTMGHDKMYWYQQDPGMELHLIHYSYGVNSTEKGDLSSESTVSRIRTEHFPLTLESARPSHTSQYLCASRDSHTEAFFGQGTRLTVV.

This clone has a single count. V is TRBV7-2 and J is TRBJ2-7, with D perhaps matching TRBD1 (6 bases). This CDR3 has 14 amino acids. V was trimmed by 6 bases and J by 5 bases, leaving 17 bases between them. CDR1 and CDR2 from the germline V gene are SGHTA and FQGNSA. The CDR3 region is CASRRYDRSHEQYF. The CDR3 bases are TGTGCCAGCAGGAGATACGACAGGAGCCACGAGCAGTACTTC.

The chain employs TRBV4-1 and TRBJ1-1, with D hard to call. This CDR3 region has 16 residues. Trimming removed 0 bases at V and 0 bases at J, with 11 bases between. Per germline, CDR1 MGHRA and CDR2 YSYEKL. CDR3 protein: CASSQDPRGMNTEAFF. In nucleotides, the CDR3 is TGCGCCAGCAGCCAAGACCCGAGAGGGATGAACACTGAAGCTTTCTTT.

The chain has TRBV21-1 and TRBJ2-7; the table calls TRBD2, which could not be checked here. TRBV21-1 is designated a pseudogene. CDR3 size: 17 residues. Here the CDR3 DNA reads TGTGCCAGCAGCAAAAGATGGGATGTCCAGCGGATCTACGAGCAGTACTTC. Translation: CASSKRWDVQRIYEQYF.

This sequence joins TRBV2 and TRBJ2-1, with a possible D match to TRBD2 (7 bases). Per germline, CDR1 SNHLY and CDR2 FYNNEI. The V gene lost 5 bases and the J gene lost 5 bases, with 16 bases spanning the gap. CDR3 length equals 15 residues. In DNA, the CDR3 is TGTGCCAGCAGTCCCGGGGGGTCAGGGGACAATGAGCAGTTCTTC. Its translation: CASSPGGSGDNEQFF.

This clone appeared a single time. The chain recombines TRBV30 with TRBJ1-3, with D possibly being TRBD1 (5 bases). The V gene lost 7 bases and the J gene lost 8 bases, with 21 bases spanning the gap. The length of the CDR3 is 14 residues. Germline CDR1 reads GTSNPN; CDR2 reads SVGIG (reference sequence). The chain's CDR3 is CAFDLGWGVDTIYF. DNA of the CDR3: TGTGCCTTCGACCTGGGTTGGGGGGTAGACACCATATATTTT.

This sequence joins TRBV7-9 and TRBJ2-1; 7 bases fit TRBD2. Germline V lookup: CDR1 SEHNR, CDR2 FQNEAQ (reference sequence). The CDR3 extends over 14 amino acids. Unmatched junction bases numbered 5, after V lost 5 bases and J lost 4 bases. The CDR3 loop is CASSTEGLYNEQFF. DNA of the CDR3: TGTGCCAGCAGCACCGAGGGACTATACAATGAGCAGTTCTTC. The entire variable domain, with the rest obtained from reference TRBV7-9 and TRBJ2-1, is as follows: DTGVSQNPRHKITKRGQNVTFRCDPISEHNRLYWYRQTLGQGPEFLTYFQNEAQLEKSRLLSDRFSAERPKGSFSTLEIQRTEQGDSAMYLCASSTEGLYNEQFFGPGTRLTVL.

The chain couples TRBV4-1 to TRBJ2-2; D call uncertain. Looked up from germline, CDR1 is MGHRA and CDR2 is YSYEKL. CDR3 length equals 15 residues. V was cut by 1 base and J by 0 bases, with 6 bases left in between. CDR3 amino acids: CASSQARANTGELFF. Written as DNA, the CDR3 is TGCGCCAGCAGCCAAGCCCGGGCGAACACCGGGGAGCTGTTTTTT.

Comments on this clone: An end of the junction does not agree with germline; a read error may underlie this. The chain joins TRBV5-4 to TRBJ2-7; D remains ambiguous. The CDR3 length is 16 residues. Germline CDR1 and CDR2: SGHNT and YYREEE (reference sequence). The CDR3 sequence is CASRLNHGSGDYEQYF. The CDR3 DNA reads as TGTGCCAGCCGCTTGAACCACGGGTCTGGAGACTACGAGCAGTACTTC.

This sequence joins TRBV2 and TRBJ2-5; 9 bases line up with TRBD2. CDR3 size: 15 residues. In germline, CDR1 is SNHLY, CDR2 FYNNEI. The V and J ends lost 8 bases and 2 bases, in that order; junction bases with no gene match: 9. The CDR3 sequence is CASAATSGPQETQYF. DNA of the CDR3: TGTGCCAGCGCCGCGACTAGCGGACCTCAAGAGACCCAGTACTTC.

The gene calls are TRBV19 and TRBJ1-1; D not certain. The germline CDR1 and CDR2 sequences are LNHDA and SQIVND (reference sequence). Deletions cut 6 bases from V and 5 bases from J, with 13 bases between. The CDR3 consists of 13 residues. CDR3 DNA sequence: TGTGCCAGTAGCCTCGGAACGGGAACTGAAGCTTTCTTT. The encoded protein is CASSLGTGTEAFF.

CDR3 region: CASSPGQGSPYEQYF. The DNA for the CDR3 is TGTGCCAGCAGCCCGGGACAGGGTTCCCCCTACGAGCAGTACTTC. V gene TRBV13 combines with J gene TRBJ2-7; the match to TRBD1 covers 9 bases. The CDR3 sequence is 15 residues long. V dropped 5 bases and J dropped 2; count of bases not matched to a gene: 7. Germline lookup yields CDR1 PRHDT and CDR2 FYEKMQ (reference sequence).

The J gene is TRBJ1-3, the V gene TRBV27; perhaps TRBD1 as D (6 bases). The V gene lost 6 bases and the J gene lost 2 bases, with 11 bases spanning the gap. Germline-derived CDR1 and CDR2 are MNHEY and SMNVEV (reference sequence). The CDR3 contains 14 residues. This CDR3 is CASSPRGTGNTIYF. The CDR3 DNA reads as TGTGCCAGCAGCCCTAGGGGGACTGGAAACACCATATATTTT.

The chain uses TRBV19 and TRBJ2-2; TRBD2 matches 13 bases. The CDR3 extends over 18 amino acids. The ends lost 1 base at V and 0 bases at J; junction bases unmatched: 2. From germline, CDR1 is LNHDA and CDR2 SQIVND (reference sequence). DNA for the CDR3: TGTGCCAGTAGTATAGGGGGACTAGCGGGACCGAACACCGGGGAGCTGTTTTTT. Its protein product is CASSIGGLAGPNTGELFF.

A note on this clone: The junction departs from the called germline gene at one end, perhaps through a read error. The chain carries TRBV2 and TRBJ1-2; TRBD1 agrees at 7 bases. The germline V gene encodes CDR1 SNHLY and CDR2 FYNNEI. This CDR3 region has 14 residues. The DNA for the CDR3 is TGTGCCAGCAGTGACGTGGACAGGTACTACGGCTACACCTTC. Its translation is CASSDVDRYYGYTF.

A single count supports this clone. Here the CDR3 DNA reads TGTGCCAGCCACCTCAGGGCAGATACGCAGTATTTT. It codes for CASHLRADTQYF. The V gene is TRBV2, the J gene TRBJ2-3; tentatively, D is TRBD1 (5 bases). Trimming shortened V by 8 bases and J by 4 bases, and 10 bases separated the two germline ends. This CDR3 is built from 12 residues. Germline V gives CDR1 SNHLY, CDR2 FYNNEI.

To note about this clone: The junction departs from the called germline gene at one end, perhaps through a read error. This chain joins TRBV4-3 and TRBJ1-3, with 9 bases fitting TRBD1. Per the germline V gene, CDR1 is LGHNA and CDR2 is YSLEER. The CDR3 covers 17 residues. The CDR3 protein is CASSQVTGGGNGNAIYF. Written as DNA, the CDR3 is TGCGCCAGCAGCCAAGTCACAGGGGGCGGTAATGGAAACGCCATATATTTT.

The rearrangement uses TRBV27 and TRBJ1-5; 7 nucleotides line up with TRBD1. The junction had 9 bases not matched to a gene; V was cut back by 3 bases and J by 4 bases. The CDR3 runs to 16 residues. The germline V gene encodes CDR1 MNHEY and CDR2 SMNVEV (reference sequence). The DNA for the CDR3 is TGTGCCAGCAGTTTCGGGAGGGGGCTGCGAAATCAGCCCCAGCATTTT. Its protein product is CASSFGRGLRNQPQHF.

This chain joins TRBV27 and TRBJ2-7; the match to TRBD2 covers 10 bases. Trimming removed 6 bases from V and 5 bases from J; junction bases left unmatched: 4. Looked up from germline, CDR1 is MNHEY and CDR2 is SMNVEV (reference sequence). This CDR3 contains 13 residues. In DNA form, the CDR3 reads TGTGCCAGCAGGGCTAGCGGGAGCAACGAGCAGTACTTC. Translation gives CASRASGSNEQYF.